A single sample gave rise to the 32 T cell receptor beta chains below, sequenced in a study of cytomegalovirus exposure and HLA in healthy donors. The primer mix had 60 Vbeta and 13 Jbeta primers. Only in-frame clones appear in the TCRdb table, and some are missing; sequencing was by immunoSEQ multiplex PCR. Of around 170,000 clones listed, 80% are singletons. The sequenced sample was PBMCs. The receptors here all came from a woman in her twenties or thirties in good health and CMV-seronegative.

This clone came up a few times. The gene calls are TRBV7-3 and TRBJ2-5; D is perhaps TRBD1 (6 bases). Germline V CDR1 and CDR2: SGHTA, FQGTGA. The V end was cut by 5 bases, the J end by 5 bases, with 18 bases between. The CDR3 runs 15 residues. CDR3 in DNA: TGTGCCAGCAGCCGAAATACAGGGATGGGGGAGACCCAGTACTTC. Residues: CASSRNTGMGETQYF.

The chain uses TRBV15 and TRBJ2-7; 7 nucleotides match TRBD2. There are 19 residues in the CDR3. V lost 0 bases, J lost 5 bases, and 19 bases stayed unmatched. Germline V gene sequence: CDR1 LNHNV, CDR2 YYDKDF (reference sequence). The CDR3, as DNA: TGTGCCACCAGCAGAGAATGGGGGGAAGCGGGGAGTATTAGCGACGAGCAGTACTTC. This translates into CATSREWGEAGSISDEQYF. Complete variable domain (other parts from reference TRBV15 and TRBJ2-7): DAMVIQNPRYQVTQFGKPVTLSCSQTLNHNVMYWYQQKSSQAPKLLFHYYDKDFNNEADTPDNFQSRRPNTSFCFLDIRSPGLGDTAMYLCATSREWGEAGSISDEQYFGPGTRLTVT.

This clone has a single count. V is TRBV19 and J is TRBJ2-1; 8 bases are shared with TRBD1. From germline, CDR1 is LNHDA and CDR2 SQIVND (reference sequence). The V segment lost 6 bases and the J segment 7 bases; nucleotides outside the gene matches: 8. This CDR3 has 14 residues. The CDR3 DNA follows: TGTGCCAGTAGGGGGACAGGCGGGGTAAATGAGCAGTTCTTC. Its protein product is CASRGTGGVNEQFF.

V is TRBV9 and J is TRBJ2-3; 7 bases fit TRBD1. The CDR3 contains 15 residues. Germline-derived CDR1 and CDR2 are SGDLS and YYNGEE. J lost 4 bases, V lost 0 bases, and 5 bases had no gene match. The CDR3 protein is CASSVGHRGADTQYF. The DNA of the CDR3 is TGTGCCAGCAGCGTAGGTCACAGGGGCGCAGATACGCAGTATTTT.

This clone was observed a few times. This rearrangement joins TRBV19 to TRBJ2-6; 10 bases line up with TRBD1. The CDR3 has 15 amino acids. V gave up 8 bases and J gave up 1 base; unmatched junction bases: 2. Germline CDR1 reads LNHDA; CDR2 reads SQIVND (reference sequence). CDR3: CASGTGVSGANVLTF. In nucleotides, the CDR3 is TGTGCCAGTGGGACAGGGGTATCTGGGGCCAACGTCCTGACTTTC.

This clone was seen a handful of times. The rearrangement links TRBV5-1 to TRBJ2-1, with 16 nucleotides matching TRBD2. This CDR3 has 22 amino acids. V was clipped by 0 bases and J by 6 bases; unmatched bases: 18. Germline V gene sequence: CDR1 SGHRS, CDR2 YFSETQ. The CDR3, as DNA: TGCGCCAGCAGCTTGGATCCGCCTGGGACTAGCGGGGGGGGTCGAGGGTCCAATGAGCAGTTCTTC. Its translation is CASSLDPPGTSGGGRGSNEQFF. The full variable domain, its missing parts supplied by reference TRBV5-1 and TRBJ2-1, is KAGVTQTPRYLIKTRGQQVTLSCSPISGHRSVSWYQQTPGQGLQFLFEYFSETQRNKGNFPGRFSGRQFSNSRSEMNVSTLELGDSALYLCASSLDPPGTSGGGRGSNEQFFGPGTRLTVL.

The chain combines TRBV27 with TRBJ2-1; TRBD2 matches at 13 bases. Losses at the gene ends were 7 bases for V and 5 bases for J; bases not matched to a gene: 5. This CDR3 contains 15 residues. Germline assignment: CDR1 MNHEY and CDR2 SMNVEV (reference sequence). CDR3 in DNA: TGTGCCAGCACCGGACTAGCGGGGGCGAACAATGAGCAGTTCTTC. This gives the protein CASTGLAGANNEQFF.

V gene TRBV11-2 combines with J gene TRBJ2-1; the D gene is possibly TRBD1 (5 bases). CDR3 length equals 13 residues. V shed 5 bases and J shed 10 bases, with 15 bases lying between them. CDR1 is SGHAT, CDR2 FQNNGV, per germline. This CDR3 reads CASSLPQGREQFF. The CDR3 nucleotides are TGTGCCAGCAGCCTCCCCCAGGGAAGGGAGCAGTTCTTC. Combining the CDR3 with reference TRBV11-2 and TRBJ2-1 gives the whole variable domain EAGVAQSPRYKIIEKRQSVAFWCNPISGHATLYWYQQILGQGPKLLIQFQNNGVVDDSQLPKDRFSAERLKGVDSTLKIQPAKLEDSAVYLCASSLPQGREQFFGPGTRLTVL.

This clone was seen a few times. This chain uses TRBV7-2 with TRBJ1-2, with a weak D call TRBD1 (6 bases). Trimming left V 4 bases short and J 7 bases short, with 13 bases between. CDR1 is SGHTA and CDR2 is FQGNSA in the germline V gene. There are 13 residues in the CDR3. DNA for the CDR3: TGTGCCAGCAGCTCACAGGGTATGACTGGCTACACCTTC. Translated: CASSSQGMTGYTF.

The chain is built from TRBV27 and TRBJ1-2, with 9 bases identical to TRBD1. Germline lookup yields CDR1 MNHEY and CDR2 SMNVEV (reference sequence). This CDR3 spans 14 amino acids. Unmatched junction bases numbered 7, after V lost 5 bases and J lost 6 bases. The CDR3 DNA follows: TGTGCCAGCAGTGGGGACAGGGATCGGGATGGCTACACCTTC. Its translation: CASSGDRDRDGYTF.

The rearrangement joins TRBV7-3 to TRBJ1-2; TRBD1 might be the D (6 bases). This CDR3 spans 13 amino acids. CDR1 and CDR2 from the germline V gene are SGHTA and FQGTGA. With 1 base removed from V and 7 bases from J, the gap between germline ends came to 10 bases. The CDR3 loop reads CASSLKGGGGYTF. CDR3 nucleotide sequence: TGTGCCAGCAGCTTAAAGGGAGGGGGTGGCTACACCTTC.

This clone was found a few times. The V call is TRBV5-6, the J call TRBJ1-4, with a weak D call TRBD1 (5 bases). Trimming took 4 bases from V and 6 from J, leaving 22 bases between them. Germline values: CDR1 SGHDT, CDR2 YYEEEE. CDR3 length: 17 amino acids. The CDR3 loop reads CASSVDTVGTLDEKLFF. Here the CDR3 DNA reads TGTGCCAGCAGCGTGGATACGGTGGGGACTTTGGATGAAAAACTGTTTTTT.

The V gene is TRBV6-5, the J gene TRBJ1-3; unclear D gene. The CDR3 spans 15 residues. V gave up 9 bases and J gave up 0 bases, with 15 bases separating them. CDR1 MNHEY and CDR2 SVGAGI come from the germline V gene. This CDR3 is CASRGFRSSGNTIYF. CDR3 sequence (DNA): TGTGCCAGTCGAGGGTTTAGAAGCTCTGGAAACACCATATATTTT.

About this clone: The sample carries other DNA sequences with the same CDR3. The chain employs TRBV15 and TRBJ2-7; 7 nucleotides agree with TRBD1. CDR1 and CDR2 from the germline V gene are LNHNV and YYDKDF (reference sequence). The CDR3 covers 13 residues. V lost 0 bases, J lost 4 bases, and 0 bases stayed unmatched. The CDR3 sequence is CATSREQGYEQYF. The CDR3 DNA is TGTGCCACCAGCAGAGAACAGGGGTACGAGCAGTACTTC.

The J gene is TRBJ2-1, the V gene TRBV6-6; TRBD2 matches 7 bases. Germline V gene data show CDR1 as MNHNY and CDR2 as SVGAGI (reference sequence). Unmatched junction bases numbered 5, after V lost 0 bases and J lost 6 bases. The CDR3 is 15 residues long. CDR3 coding DNA: TGTGCCAGCAGTTACTCGCTAGCGGCTAGCAATGAGCAGTTCTTC. Translating gives CASSYSLAASNEQFF.

The gene calls are TRBV27 and TRBJ2-7; D uncertain. From germline, CDR1 is MNHEY and CDR2 SMNVEV (reference sequence). Trimming removed 2 bases at V and 3 bases at J, with 5 bases between. CDR3 length: 12 amino acids. The CDR3 loop is CASSLNLYEQYF. The CDR3 region has the DNA TGTGCCAGCAGTTTAAATCTCTACGAGCAGTACTTC.

This rearrangement joins TRBV5-1 to TRBJ1-1; D is uncertain. Germline V gene lookup returns CDR1 SGHRS and CDR2 YFSETQ. The V end was cut by 0 bases, the J end by 3 bases, with 9 bases between. There are 14 residues in the CDR3. In nucleotides, the CDR3 is TGCGCCAGCAGCTTGGACCGACTCGACACTGAAGCTTTCTTT. It specifies CASSLDRLDTEAFF.

The gene calls are TRBV7-3 and TRBJ1-1; 7 bases align to TRBD1. The V gene end was trimmed by 5 bases and the J gene end by 3 bases; junction bases not matched to a gene: 3. There are 13 residues in the CDR3. Germline V gives CDR1 SGHTA, CDR2 FQGTGA. CDR3: CASSTQGDTEAFF. CDR3 bases: TGTGCCAGCAGCACCCAGGGGGACACTGAAGCTTTCTTT.

The chain has TRBV7-2 and TRBJ2-3, with TRBD2 as a possible D gene (5 bases). The CDR3 consists of 15 residues. Trimming pared 5 bases from V and 0 bases from J, leaving 12 bases between. The germline gives CDR1 SGHTA, CDR2 FQGNSA. The CDR3 nucleotides are TGTGCCAGCAGCCCTAGCAGACCTAGCACAGATACGCAGTATTTT. Protein product: CASSPSRPSTDTQYF.

This chain links TRBV11-2 with TRBJ1-1; a weak D match, TRBD1 (5 bases). CDR1 and CDR2 from the germline V gene are SGHAT and FQNNGV. Trimming cost V 2 bases and J 2 bases, with 21 bases left between them. The length of the CDR3 is 18 residues. The CDR3 sequence: CASSLFRARQGGNTEAFF. In DNA, the CDR3 is TGTGCCAGCAGCTTATTTAGGGCCAGGCAGGGCGGTAACACTGAAGCTTTCTTT.

The chain uses TRBV30 and TRBJ1-6; 7 bases fit TRBD1. Trimming cost V 3 bases and J 10 bases; bases outside gene matches: 6. CDR3 size: 13 residues. CDR1 GTSNPN and CDR2 SVGIG come from the germline V gene (reference sequence). CDR3 coding DNA: TGTGCCTGGAGCCCCGCGGACAGGTCACCCCTCCACTTT. Protein product: CAWSPADRSPLHF.

The chain is built from TRBV6-5 and TRBJ1-5; no clear D. Between the trimmed V and J ends, which lost 5 bases and 5 bases, there was a span of 16 bases. Per the germline V gene, CDR1 is MNHEY and CDR2 is SVGAGI. The CDR3 has 15 residues. The CDR3 region is CASSQEARKDQPQHF. Written as DNA, the CDR3 is TGTGCCAGCAGTCAAGAGGCTAGGAAGGATCAGCCCCAGCATTTT.

The rearrangement joins TRBV4-1 to TRBJ2-3; no firm D call. V was cut by 0 bases and J by 4 bases, with 11 bases left in between. There are 15 residues in the CDR3. In germline, CDR1 is MGHRA, CDR2 YSYEKL. The CDR3 DNA reads TGCGCCAGCAGCCAAGAACCCCTCTACTCAGATACGCAGTATTTT. This sequence encodes CASSQEPLYSDTQYF.

This clone appeared a single time. V is TRBV5-1 and J is TRBJ1-2; D call uncertain. The CDR3 has 14 amino acids. Between the trimmed V and J ends, which lost 0 bases and 4 bases, there was a span of 10 bases. Germline V gene data show CDR1 as SGHRS and CDR2 as YFSETQ. The CDR3 sequence: CASSLDGRTYGYTF. CDR3 nucleotide sequence: TGCGCCAGCAGCTTGGATGGGAGGACCTATGGCTACACCTTC.

The chain is built from TRBV2 and TRBJ1-2, with 8 positions matching TRBD1. This CDR3 has 14 amino acids. Trimming cost V 6 bases and J 1 base; bases outside gene matches: 4. Germline CDR1 and CDR2: SNHLY and FYNNEI. CDR3 protein: CASRGGQVNYGYTF. Written as DNA, the CDR3 is TGTGCCAGCAGGGGGGGACAGGTTAACTATGGCTACACCTTC.

The chain is built from TRBV9 and TRBJ1-6; D is possibly TRBD1 (6 bases). V was pared by 4 bases and J by 7 bases, with 18 bases between. Germline V gives CDR1 SGDLS, CDR2 YYNGEE. The CDR3 runs to 16 residues. The chain's CDR3 is CASSPLGSQGNSPLHF. CDR3 bases: TGTGCCAGCAGCCCCTTAGGGTCGCAGGGGAATTCACCCCTCCACTTT.

J is TRBJ1-3 and V is TRBV7-9, with TRBD1 matching 7 bases. Germline values: CDR1 SEHNR, CDR2 FQNEAQ (reference sequence). CDR3 length: 14 amino acids. V lost 2 bases, J lost 3 bases, and 1 base stayed unmatched. CDR3 in DNA: TGTGCCAGCAGCTTAAGGACAGGTGGAAACACCATATATTTT. Amino acids: CASSLRTGGNTIYF.

This chain joins TRBV7-9 and TRBJ1-1; D is unclear. CDR1 and CDR2 from the germline V gene are SEHNR and FQNEAQ (reference sequence). There are 13 residues in the CDR3. V lost 4 bases and J 4 bases, leaving 10 bases between the germline ends. Written as DNA, the CDR3 is TGTGCCAGCAGCTCCGCTGACACCACTGAAGCTTTCTTT. It yields the protein CASSSADTTEAFF.

V is TRBV30 and J is TRBJ1-3, with no clear D. This CDR3 is 15 amino acids long. Trimming took 1 base from V and 4 from J, leaving 14 bases between them. The germline V gene encodes CDR1 GTSNPN and CDR2 SVGIG (reference sequence). The CDR3 nucleotides are TGTGCCTGGAGTGCCCCCGGGGATGTCGGAAACACCATATATTTT. Translated, it gives CAWSAPGDVGNTIYF.

The rearrangement uses TRBV7-3 and TRBJ2-3; possibly TRBD2 for D (7 bases). This CDR3 is 14 amino acids long. V was pared by 5 bases and J by 9 bases, with 18 bases between. Germline lookup yields CDR1 SGHTA and CDR2 FQGTGA. The CDR3 nucleotides read TGTGCCAGCAGCCCCTCGGGGGGCGCACGGACGCAGTATTTT. Amino acids: CASSPSGGARTQYF.

The genes are TRBV6-6 and TRBJ1-4, with 8 bases that match TRBD1. The CDR3 runs to 15 residues. J gave up 5 bases and V 6 bases, and 8 bases lay outside the gene matches. In germline, CDR1 is MNHNY, CDR2 SVGAGI (reference sequence). This CDR3 reads CASRRRGTGNEKLFF. DNA for the CDR3: TGTGCCAGCAGACGACGGGGGACAGGAAATGAAAAACTGTTTTTT.

The sample holds a few counts of this clone. The rearrangement uses TRBV5-8 and TRBJ1-2, with 8 bases lining up with TRBD1. CDR1 SGHTS and CDR2 YDEGEE come from the germline V gene. This CDR3 contains 17 residues. J was trimmed by 6 bases and V by 1 base; bases with no gene match: 14. In nucleotides, the CDR3 is TGTGCCAGCAGCTTGACCTACGGACAGGGTCTTAATGATGGCTACACCTTC. Translated, it gives CASSLTYGQGLNDGYTF.